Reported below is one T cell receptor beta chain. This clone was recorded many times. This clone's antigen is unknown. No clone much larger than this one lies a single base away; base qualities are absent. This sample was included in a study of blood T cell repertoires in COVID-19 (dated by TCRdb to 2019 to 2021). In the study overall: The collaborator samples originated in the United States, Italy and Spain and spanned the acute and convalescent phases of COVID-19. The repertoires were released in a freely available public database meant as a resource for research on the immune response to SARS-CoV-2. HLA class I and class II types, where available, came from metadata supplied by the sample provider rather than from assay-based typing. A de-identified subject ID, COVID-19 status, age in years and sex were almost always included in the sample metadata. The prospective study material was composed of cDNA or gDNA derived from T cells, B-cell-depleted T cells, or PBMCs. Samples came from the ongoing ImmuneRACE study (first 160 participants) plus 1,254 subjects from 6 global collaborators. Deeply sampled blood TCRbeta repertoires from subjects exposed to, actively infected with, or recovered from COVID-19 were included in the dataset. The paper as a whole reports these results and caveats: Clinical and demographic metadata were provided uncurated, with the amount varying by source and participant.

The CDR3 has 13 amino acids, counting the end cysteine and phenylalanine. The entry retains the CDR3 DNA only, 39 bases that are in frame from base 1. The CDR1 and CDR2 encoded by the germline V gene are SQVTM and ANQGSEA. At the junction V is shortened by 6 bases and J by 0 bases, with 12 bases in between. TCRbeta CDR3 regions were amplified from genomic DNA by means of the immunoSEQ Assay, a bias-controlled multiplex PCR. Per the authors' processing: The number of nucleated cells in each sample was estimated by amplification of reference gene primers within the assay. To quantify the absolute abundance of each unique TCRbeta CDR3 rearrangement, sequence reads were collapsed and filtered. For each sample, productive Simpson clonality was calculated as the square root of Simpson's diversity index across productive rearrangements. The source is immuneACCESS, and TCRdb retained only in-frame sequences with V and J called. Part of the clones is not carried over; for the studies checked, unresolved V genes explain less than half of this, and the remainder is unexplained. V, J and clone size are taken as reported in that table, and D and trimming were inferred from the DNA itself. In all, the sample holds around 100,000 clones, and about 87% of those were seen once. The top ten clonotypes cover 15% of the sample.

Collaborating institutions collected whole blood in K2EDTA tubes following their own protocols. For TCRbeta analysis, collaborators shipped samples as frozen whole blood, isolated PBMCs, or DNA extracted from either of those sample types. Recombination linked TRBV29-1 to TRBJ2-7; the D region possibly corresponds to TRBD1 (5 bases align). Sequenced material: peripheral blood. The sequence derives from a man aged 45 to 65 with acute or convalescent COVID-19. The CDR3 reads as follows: CSVATVNSYEQYF. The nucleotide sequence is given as TGCAGCGTGGCGACAGTAAACTCCTACGAGCAGTACTTC.